One and the same sample provided the 17 T cell receptor beta chains below, sequenced in a study of long-term antiretroviral therapy in people with HIV. At the survey level, the v3.0 immunoSEQ assay was run. Profiled with immunoSEQ multiplex PCR; TCRdb holds only in-frame clones, not every one. The sample yields over 20,000 clones, around four fifths seen once. The material was unsorted PBMCs, obtained 1.6 years after starting antiretroviral therapy. The origin of the receptors is a man aged 35 to 55 with HIV.

J is TRBJ2-2 and V is TRBV7-9; D unclear. The germline V gene has CDR1 SEHNR and CDR2 FQNEAQ (reference sequence). Trimming took 3 bases from V and 7 from J, leaving 6 bases between them. The CDR3 sequence is 12 residues long. The CDR3 DNA is TGTGCCAGCAGCTTGTCGGTCGGGGAGCTGTTTTTT. The encoded protein is CASSLSVGELFF.

The J gene is TRBJ2-2, the V gene TRBV11-2; 13 positions match TRBD2. This CDR3 region has 17 residues. With 6 bases clipped from V and 0 bases from J, the junction kept 4 bases outside the gene matches. Germline assignment: CDR1 SGHAT and CDR2 FQNNGV. The CDR3 nucleotides read TGTGCCAGCAGTCAAGGGACTAGCGGGACGAACACCGGGGAGCTGTTTTTT. Protein sequence: CASSQGTSGTNTGELFF.

This rearrangement joins TRBV5-1 to TRBJ2-7, with a possible D match to TRBD1 (5 bases). CDR3 length equals 13 residues. The V end was cut by 0 bases, the J end by 6 bases, with 10 bases between. CDR1 SGHRS and CDR2 YFSETQ come from the germline V gene. The CDR3 reads CASSLGQGREQYF. CDR3 nucleotides: TGCGCCAGCAGCTTGGGGCAGGGTCGCGAGCAGTACTTC.

The chain uses TRBV6-7 and TRBJ1-2, with D perhaps TRBD1 (5 bases). TRBV6-7 is an ORF for which the function is uncertain. The V and J ends lost 2 bases and 4 bases respectively, with 11 bases between them. CDR3 length equals 14 residues. The DNA of the CDR3 is TGTGCCAGCAGTTACCCCGGCAGGGTCTATGGCTACACCTTC. It yields the protein CASSYPGRVYGYTF.

This clone was counted only a few times. The chain has TRBV19 and TRBJ1-5; 7 bases are shared with TRBD1. V lost 1 base to trimming and J lost 1 base; unmatched junction nucleotides: 10. From germline, CDR1 is LNHDA and CDR2 SQIVND (reference sequence). The CDR3 is 18 residues long. In DNA, the CDR3 is TGTGCCAGTAGTATAGGCCGAGGGGGGACAGCGAGCAATCAGCCCCAGCATTTT. Its translation is CASSIGRGGTASNQPQHF.

DNA for the CDR3: TGTGCCTGGAGTGGTGATTTCGGGTCAGTCGATAAAGCTTTCTTT. This sequence encodes CAWSGDFGSVDKAFF. V gene TRBV30 combines with J gene TRBJ1-1; no firm D call. The length of the CDR3 is 15 residues. V was shortened by 1 base and J by 9 bases, with 21 bases between the two germline ends. The germline V gene encodes CDR1 GTSNPN and CDR2 SVGIG (reference sequence).

The CDR3 coding sequence is TGTGCCAGCAGCCCCCGGGGAGGGGGCGGCTATGGCTACACCTTC. Residues: CASSPRGGGGYGYTF. V and J are TRBV6-5 and TRBJ1-2, with TRBD1 matching over 7 bases. CDR1 is MNHEY, CDR2 SVGAGI, per germline. V lost 6 bases to trimming and J lost 4 bases; unmatched junction nucleotides: 11. This CDR3 contains 15 residues.

This chain joins TRBV4-2 and TRBJ1-6; the match to TRBD1 covers 7 bases. J lost 5 bases, V lost 3 bases, and 4 bases had no gene match. In germline, CDR1 is LGHNA, CDR2 YNFKEQ. This CDR3 contains 15 residues. This chain's CDR3 is CASSQNRGDNSPLHF. The CDR3 DNA is TGTGCCAGCAGCCAGAACAGGGGAGATAATTCACCCCTCCACTTT.

This sequence joins TRBV27 and TRBJ1-1; 8 nucleotides agree with TRBD1. V shed 10 bases, J shed 4 bases, and the junction held 11 bases outside the gene matches. Germline V gene data show CDR1 as MNHEY and CDR2 as SMNVEV (reference sequence). This CDR3 comprises 14 residues. The CDR3 DNA sequence: TGTGCCACGCAACCGGGACAGGCCCCCACTGAAGCTTTCTTT. Translation gives CATQPGQAPTEAFF.

The V gene is TRBV6-5, the J gene TRBJ2-2, with D uncertain. Per germline, CDR1 MNHEY and CDR2 SVGAGI. The ends were cut back, 5 bases at V and 3 bases at J, with 13 bases in the middle. The CDR3 is made up of 15 amino acids. The DNA for the CDR3 is TGTGCCAGCAGTCCCATTAGGCCAGACACCGGGGAGCTGTTTTTT. Protein: CASSPIRPDTGELFF.

The chain employs TRBV29-1 and TRBJ1-1; a weak D match, TRBD1 (5 bases). The CDR3 loop spans 14 amino acids. Trimming took 4 bases from V and 0 from J, leaving 12 bases between them. Germline V CDR1 and CDR2: SQVTM, ANQGSEA. Written as DNA, the CDR3 is TGCAGCGTTGTGCAGGGAGGGGTGAACACTGAAGCTTTCTTT. Its translation is CSVVQGGVNTEAFF. Full variable domain (missing parts from reference TRBV29-1 and TRBJ1-1): SAVISQKPSRDICQRGTSLTIQCQVDSQVTMMFWYRQQPGQSLTLIATANQGSEATYESGFVIDKFPISRPNLTFSTLTVSNMSPEDSSIYLCSVVQGGVNTEAFFGQGTRLTVV.

This clone was detected only a few times. This rearrangement joins TRBV21-1 to TRBJ1-1. TRBV21-1 is a known pseudogene. The CDR3 length is 16 residues. As DNA, the CDR3 is TGTGCCAGCAGAACGACGTTAGTAACAATTCGCACTGAAGCTTTCTTT. This gives the protein CASRTTLVTIRTEAFF.

The rearrangement uses TRBV7-6 and TRBJ2-3, with 8 bases lining up with TRBD2. Germline V gene data show CDR1 as SGHVS and CDR2 as FNYEAQ. The CDR3 length is 16 residues. The V segment lost 5 bases and the J segment 5 bases; nucleotides outside the gene matches: 12. This chain's CDR3 is CASSLGLGVSLDTQYF. The CDR3 nucleotides read TGTGCCAGCAGCCTGGGACTAGGAGTTTCATTAGATACGCAGTATTTT.

The CDR3 here is CASSQDLGSGANVLTF. In DNA form, the CDR3 reads TGTGCCAGCAGCCAAGACCTGGGTTCTGGGGCCAACGTCCTGACTTTC. The J gene is TRBJ2-6, the V gene TRBV4-2; D ambiguous. Germline-derived CDR1 and CDR2 are LGHNA and YNFKEQ. This CDR3 has 16 amino acids. The V end was cut by 0 bases, the J end by 1 base, with 7 bases between.

The chain uses TRBV6-1 and TRBJ1-5; 8 bases agree with TRBD1. J lost 5 bases, V lost 3 bases, and 6 bases had no gene match. There are 15 residues in the CDR3. Germline lookup yields CDR1 MNHNS and CDR2 SASEGT. CDR3 loop: CASSENRGAYQPQHF. DNA of the CDR3: TGTGCCAGCAGTGAGAACAGGGGGGCCTATCAGCCCCAGCATTTT.

The genes are TRBV27 and TRBJ2-3; D may match TRBD1 or TRBD2 (5 bases each). V shed 5 bases and J shed 1 base, with 13 bases lying between them. CDR3 length: 15 residues. The V gene's germline CDR1 is MNHEY and CDR2 SMNVEV (reference sequence). The CDR3 DNA reads TGTGCCAGCAGTCCTCGGGACCGAGGCACAGATACGCAGTATTTT. Amino acids: CASSPRDRGTDTQYF.

The chain couples TRBV6-1 to TRBJ2-7, with 7 bases aligning to TRBD2. The J segment lost 6 bases and the V segment lost 7 bases, leaving 0 bases of the junction unmatched. The CDR3 is 10 amino acids. From germline, CDR1 is MNHNS and CDR2 SASEGT. The CDR3 loop reads CASTGGEQYF. The CDR3 DNA reads TGTGCCAGCACGGGGGGCGAGCAGTACTTC.